Presented here are 30 T cell receptor beta chains from one specimen sequenced in a study of glioma-infiltrating T cells after dendritic cell vaccination. Profiled with immunoSEQ multiplex PCR; TCRdb holds only in-frame clones, not every one. The sample holds about 96,000 clones, around three quarters seen once. The sequencing here drew on blood, taken before dendritic cell vaccination. These receptors were taken from a human donor with glioblastoma.

V and J are TRBV5-1 and TRBJ2-5, with D maybe TRBD2 (5 bases). Germline CDR1 SGHRS, CDR2 YFSETQ. The CDR3 consists of 14 residues. V shed 2 bases and J shed 1 base, with 9 bases lying between them. CDR3 DNA sequence: TGCGCCAGCAGCTTTAATAGCGCCCAAGAGACCCAGTACTTC. This encodes CASSFNSAQETQYF.

V and J are TRBV18 and TRBJ1-1; D is perhaps TRBD1 (6 bases). Trimming removed 3 bases from V and 0 bases from J, with 11 bases in between. In germline, CDR1 is KGHSH, CDR2 LQKENI. The CDR3 has 15 residues. CDR3 in amino acids: CASSPPQGMNTEAFF. DNA for the CDR3: TGTGCCAGCTCACCTCCACAGGGTATGAACACTGAAGCTTTCTTT. Variable domain in full (rest from reference TRBV18 and TRBJ1-1): NAGVMQNPRHLVRRRGQEARLRCSPMKGHSHVYWYRQLPEEGLKFMVYLQKENIIDESGMPKERFSAEFPKEGPSILRIQQVVRGDSAAYFCASSPPQGMNTEAFFGQGTRLTVV.

This chain uses TRBV6-5 with TRBJ1-2; D possibly corresponds to TRBD1 (5 bases). Germline CDR1 reads MNHEY; CDR2 reads SVGAGI. CDR3 length: 13 residues. Between the trimmed V and J ends, which lost 7 bases and 3 bases, there was a span of 12 bases. CDR3 nucleotides: TGTGCCAGCACGTCGTTGGGGCACTATGGCTACACCTTC. Its translation is CASTSLGHYGYTF.

This chain connects TRBV27 to TRBJ2-7; 8 bases line up with TRBD1. Trimming cost V 5 bases and J 2 bases; bases outside gene matches: 8. In germline, CDR1 is MNHEY, CDR2 SMNVEV (reference sequence). The CDR3 consists of 15 residues. The CDR3 loop reads CASSIAGGDAYEQYF. CDR3 sequence (DNA): TGTGCCAGCAGTATCGCAGGGGGCGACGCCTACGAGCAGTACTTC.

The chain links TRBV18 to TRBJ2-2, with a weak D call TRBD1 (6 bases). The V and J ends lost 4 bases and 0 bases respectively, with 18 bases between them. The length of the CDR3 is 18 residues. CDR1 is KGHSH and CDR2 is LQKENI in the germline V gene. The CDR3 DNA sequence: TGTGCCAGCTCACTATTGGTCCAGGACAGAACGAACACCGGGGAGCTGTTTTTT. The encoded protein is CASSLLVQDRTNTGELFF.

The chain couples TRBV11-2 to TRBJ2-3; no firm D call. Germline V gene sequence: CDR1 SGHAT, CDR2 FQNNGV. The CDR3 spans 15 residues. Trimming shortened V by 1 base and J by 2 bases, and 10 bases separated the two germline ends. The CDR3 loop reads CASSLVARYTDTQYF. The DNA for the CDR3 is TGTGCCAGCAGCTTAGTGGCTCGTTACACAGATACGCAGTATTTT.

A word on this clone: Other DNA sequences in this specimen translate into the identical CDR3. The V and J genes are TRBV28 and TRBJ1-1; D perhaps matches TRBD1 (5 bases). CDR3 length: 15 residues. The ends were cut back, 1 base at V and 4 bases at J, with 13 bases in the middle. The V gene's germline CDR1 is MDHEN and CDR2 SYDVKM. The CDR3: CASSLYGAGGTEAFF. The DNA of the CDR3 is TGTGCCAGCAGTTTATATGGCGCGGGGGGCACTGAAGCTTTCTTT.

Of note for this clone: Compared with germline, one end of the junction differs, possibly owing to a read error. The chain joins TRBV7-7 to TRBJ2-2; the match to TRBD2 covers 7 bases. This CDR3 has 15 amino acids. Germline loops: CDR1 SSHAT, CDR2 FNYEAQ (reference sequence). CDR3 sequence reads: CASSQSGVGTGELFF. Here the CDR3 DNA reads TGTGCTAGCAGCCAGAGCGGGGTAGGCACCGGGGAGCTGTTTTTT.

This chain joins TRBV29-1 and TRBJ2-3, with 10 bases lining up with TRBD2. V was clipped by 6 bases and J by 2 bases; unmatched bases: 5. Germline V lookup: CDR1 SQVTM, CDR2 ANQGSEA. The CDR3 has 14 residues. CDR3 DNA sequence: TGCAGCGTGTTACTAGCGGGATCCACAGATACGCAGTATTTT. Amino acid sequence: CSVLLAGSTDTQYF.

Here the CDR3 DNA reads TGTGCCAGCAGTCCGGGCAGACAGCCCCGGGACACTGAAGCTTTCTTT. Translation gives CASSPGRQPRDTEAFF. The gene calls are TRBV27 and TRBJ1-1; possible D gene TRBD1, 5 bases. There are 16 residues in the CDR3. Germline lookup yields CDR1 MNHEY and CDR2 SMNVEV (reference sequence). Trimming removed 5 bases at V and 3 bases at J, with 19 bases between.

This rearrangement joins TRBV18 to TRBJ1-1, with D hard to call. Trimming cost V 3 bases and J 2 bases, with 7 bases left between them. CDR3 length: 13 residues. Germline V gives CDR1 KGHSH, CDR2 LQKENI. The CDR3 is CASSPTVNTEAFF. In DNA form, the CDR3 reads TGTGCCAGCTCACCCACAGTCAACACTGAAGCTTTCTTT.

The chain combines TRBV7-3 with TRBJ2-7; D remains ambiguous. Germline CDR1 and CDR2: SGHTA and FQGTGA. CDR3 size: 13 residues. The V and J ends lost 4 bases and 6 bases respectively, with 13 bases between them. This CDR3 reads CASSSQSDSEQYF. The DNA for the CDR3 is TGTGCCAGCAGCTCCCAGTCTGACTCCGAGCAGTACTTC.

The rearrangement joins TRBV18 to TRBJ2-1; TRBD1 agrees at 8 bases. This CDR3 has 15 residues. With 5 bases clipped from V and 6 bases from J, the junction kept 9 bases outside the gene matches. In germline, CDR1 is KGHSH, CDR2 LQKENI. CDR3 sequence reads: CASSSRDRSGNEQFF. CDR3 DNA sequence: TGTGCCAGCTCATCCCGGGACAGGTCGGGCAATGAGCAGTTCTTC. Based on the CDR3 plus reference TRBV18 and TRBJ2-1, the full variable domain is NAGVMQNPRHLVRRRGQEARLRCSPMKGHSHVYWYRQLPEEGLKFMVYLQKENIIDESGMPKERFSAEFPKEGPSILRIQQVVRGDSAAYFCASSSRDRSGNEQFFGPGTRLTVL.

This clone was seen only a few times. This chain joins TRBV19 and TRBJ1-6, with 8 bases fitting TRBD1. V dropped 3 bases and J dropped 10; count of bases not matched to a gene: 11. CDR1 is LNHDA, CDR2 SQIVND, per germline (reference sequence). The CDR3 is made up of 16 amino acids. For the CDR3, the DNA is TGTGCCAGTAGTATCTCCCGGGACAGGTTACGCTCACCCCTCCACTTT. Translated, it gives CASSISRDRLRSPLHF. The full variable domain, in which reference TRBV19 and TRBJ1-6 provide the parts outside the CDR3, is DGGITQSPKYLFRKEGQNVTLSCEQNLNHDAMYWYRQDPGQGLRLIYYSQIVNDFQKGDIAEGYSVSREKKESFPLTVTSAQKNPTAFYLCASSISRDRLRSPLHFGNGTRLTVT.

The chain joins TRBV7-3 to TRBJ2-3, with 9 bases identical to TRBD2. This CDR3 has 16 residues. V gave up 4 bases and J gave up 1 base; unmatched junction bases: 6. Germline lookup yields CDR1 SGHTA and CDR2 FQGTGA. CDR3 DNA: TGTGCCAGCAGCTATTCAGCGGGGGGACGCACAGATACGCAGTATTTT. Encoded protein: CASSYSAGGRTDTQYF.

This clone turned up a few times. The rearrangement uses TRBV5-3 and TRBJ1-1; D call uncertain. TRBV5-3 is recorded as an ORF, its role being uncertain. V was pared by 10 bases and J by 0 bases, with 7 bases between. The CDR3 has 11 amino acids. The CDR3 DNA follows: TGTGCCGGCCTCATGAACACTGAAGCTTTCTTT. Amino acid sequence: CAGLMNTEAFF.

This clone was counted between two and nine times. The J gene is TRBJ2-7, the V gene TRBV27; D unresolved. Germline loops: CDR1 MNHEY, CDR2 SMNVEV (reference sequence). The ends were cut back, 4 bases at V and 0 bases at J, with 7 bases in the middle. CDR3 length: 13 residues. The chain's CDR3 is CASSWRSSYEQYF. The CDR3 region has the DNA TGTGCCAGCAGTTGGCGGAGCTCCTACGAGCAGTACTTC.

The chain couples TRBV30 to TRBJ1-6, with a tentative D call TRBD1 (5 bases). Germline-derived CDR1 and CDR2 are GTSNPN and SVGIG (reference sequence). This CDR3 region has 16 residues. With 3 bases removed from V and 4 bases from J, the gap between germline ends came to 16 bases. This chain's CDR3 is CAWSPTAGGYNSPLHF. The CDR3 bases are TGTGCCTGGAGCCCCACAGCCGGGGGGTATAATTCACCCCTCCACTTT.

This rearrangement joins TRBV2 to TRBJ2-3, with D unresolved. This CDR3 comprises 13 residues. Germline V gene sequence: CDR1 SNHLY, CDR2 FYNNEI. Trimming cost V 6 bases and J 3 bases, with 10 bases left between them. The CDR3 here is CASSDSRTDTQYF. The CDR3 DNA follows: TGTGCCAGCAGCGATTCCAGGACAGATACGCAGTATTTT.

J is TRBJ2-5 and V is TRBV6-5; 8 bases map to TRBD2. Trimming removed 2 bases from V and 5 bases from J; junction bases left unmatched: 7. This CDR3 is built from 15 residues. The germline V gene has CDR1 MNHEY and CDR2 SVGAGI. The CDR3: CASSYAGGGWETQYF. The CDR3 region has the DNA TGTGCCAGCAGTTACGCCGGGGGGGGCTGGGAGACCCAGTACTTC.

This clone has a handful of counts. V and J are TRBV21-1 and TRBJ2-3; the DNA was not compared with TRBD2, the D call given in the table. TRBV21-1 is shown as a pseudogene. The CDR3 spans 16 residues. In DNA form, the CDR3 reads TGTGCCAGCAGCGTGGGAGGGGGGCGATCCACAGATACGCAGTATTTT. Translated: CASSVGGGRSTDTQYF.

Points on this clone: At one end the junction does not follow the germline gene, possibly because of a read error. This same CDR3 is encoded by further DNA sequences in the sample. The rearrangement joins TRBV28 to TRBJ2-3; a weak D match, TRBD1 (8 bases). Per germline, CDR1 MDHEN and CDR2 SYDVKM. This CDR3 is 15 amino acids long. CDR3: CASSNQGQGGDTQYF. As DNA, the CDR3 is TGTGCCAGCAGCAACCAAGGACAGGGAGGGGATACGCAATATTTT.

This clone is a singleton in its sample. This rearrangement joins TRBV27 to TRBJ2-5; unclear D gene. The V and J ends lost 0 bases and 3 bases respectively, with 8 bases between them. The CDR3 loop spans 14 amino acids. Per germline, CDR1 MNHEY and CDR2 SMNVEV (reference sequence). CDR3 sequence: CASSLSARKETQYF. CDR3 in DNA: TGTGCCAGCAGTTTATCAGCTAGGAAAGAGACCCAGTACTTC.

The gene calls are TRBV10-3 and TRBJ2-2, with D possibly matching TRBD2 (7 bases). Trimming left V 7 bases short and J 4 bases short, with 13 bases between. Germline V gene data show CDR1 as ENHRY and CDR2 as SYGVKD. The CDR3 spans 14 residues. The CDR3 bases are TGTGCCATCACGCGGGAGACAGGCACCGGGGAGCTGTTTTTT. Encoded protein: CAITRETGTGELFF.

V and J are TRBV2 and TRBJ1-2; possible D gene TRBD1, 6 bases. From germline, CDR1 is SNHLY and CDR2 FYNNEI. V was clipped by 9 bases and J by 3 bases, with 11 bases between them. The CDR3 runs to 12 residues. The CDR3 region has the DNA TGTGCCAGTGCGGGGGCAGACTATGGCTACACCTTC. This codes for CASAGADYGYTF.

J is TRBJ2-3 and V is TRBV6-1, with 9 bases aligning to TRBD2. V lost 4 bases and J lost 5; bases outside the gene matches: 7. The CDR3 has 15 amino acids. The germline V gene encodes CDR1 MNHNS and CDR2 SASEGT. Here the CDR3 reads CASSGRGGVGDTQYF. CDR3 nucleotides: TGTGCCAGCAGTGGGCGGGGGGGTGTAGGAGATACGCAGTATTTT.

This chain joins TRBV6-1 and TRBJ1-5; unclear D gene. CDR1 and CDR2 from the germline V gene are MNHNS and SASEGT. The V end was cut by 2 bases, the J end by 0 bases, with 14 bases between. This CDR3 is built from 17 residues. CDR3 bases: TGTGCCAGCAGTGAAACCGGGTACGTCTTTAGCAATCAGCCCCAGCATTTT. As protein: CASSETGYVFSNQPQHF.

V usage is TRBV13 and J usage is TRBJ2-7; D is possibly TRBD1 (5 bases). The CDR3 loop spans 14 amino acids. Germline-derived CDR1 and CDR2 are PRHDT and FYEKMQ (reference sequence). V gave up 2 bases and J gave up 0 bases, with 8 bases separating them. The CDR3 loop is CASSLSRDSYEQYF. The CDR3 nucleotides read TGTGCCAGCAGCTTATCCAGGGACTCCTACGAGCAGTACTTC.

The chain joins TRBV11-3 to TRBJ2-1; TRBD1 agrees at 9 bases. Germline lookup yields CDR1 SGHNT and CDR2 YENEEA. This CDR3 has 16 residues. Unmatched junction bases numbered 2, after V lost 0 bases and J lost 2 bases. The CDR3 DNA reads TGTGCCAGCAGCTTAGATGGGACAGGGCCCTACAATGAGCAGTTCTTC. It specifies CASSLDGTGPYNEQFF.

V gene TRBV4-1 combines with J gene TRBJ2-4, with 8 bases matching TRBD2. This CDR3 comprises 16 residues. With V trimmed by 0 bases and J by 4 bases, 5 bases remained unmatched. Germline CDR1 reads MGHRA; CDR2 reads YSYEKL. CDR3 protein: CASSQDGSGVKNIQYF. Here the CDR3 DNA reads TGCGCCAGCAGCCAAGACGGTAGCGGGGTTAAAAACATTCAGTACTTC.